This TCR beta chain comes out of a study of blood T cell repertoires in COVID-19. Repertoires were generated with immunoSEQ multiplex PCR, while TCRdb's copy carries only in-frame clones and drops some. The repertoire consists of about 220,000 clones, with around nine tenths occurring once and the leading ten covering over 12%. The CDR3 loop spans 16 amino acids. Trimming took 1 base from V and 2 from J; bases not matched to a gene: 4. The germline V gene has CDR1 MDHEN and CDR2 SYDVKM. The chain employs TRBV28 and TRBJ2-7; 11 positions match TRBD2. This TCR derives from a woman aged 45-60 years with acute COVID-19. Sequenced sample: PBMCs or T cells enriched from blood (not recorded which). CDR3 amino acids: CASSLSTSGGPYEQYF. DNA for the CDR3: TGTGCCAGCAGTTTATCAACTAGCGGGGGCCCCTACGAGCAGTACTTC. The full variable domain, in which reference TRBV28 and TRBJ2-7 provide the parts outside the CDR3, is DVKVTQSSRYLVKRTGEKVFLECVQDMDHENMFWYRQDPGLGLRLIYFSYDVKMKEKGDIPEGYSVSREKKERFSLILESASTNQTSMYLCASSLSTSGGPYEQYFGPGTRLTVT.